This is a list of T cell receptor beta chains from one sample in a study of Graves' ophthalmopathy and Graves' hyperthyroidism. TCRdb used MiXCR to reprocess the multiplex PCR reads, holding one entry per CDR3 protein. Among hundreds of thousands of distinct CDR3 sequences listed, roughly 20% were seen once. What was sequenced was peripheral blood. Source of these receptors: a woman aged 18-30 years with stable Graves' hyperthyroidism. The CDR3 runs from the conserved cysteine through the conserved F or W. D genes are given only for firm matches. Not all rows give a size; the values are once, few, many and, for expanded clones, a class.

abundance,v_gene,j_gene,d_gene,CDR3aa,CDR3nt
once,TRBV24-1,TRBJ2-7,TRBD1,CATSDQTTGSPLEQYF,TGTGCCACCAGTGACCAGACGACAGGGTCCCCCTTGGAGCAGTACTTC
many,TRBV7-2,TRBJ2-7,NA,CASSILSLEQYF,TGTGCCAGCAGCATTCTCTCTTTGGAGCAGTACTTC
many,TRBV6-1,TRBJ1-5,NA,CASSVVMNSNQPQHF,TGTGCCAGCAGCGTCGTGATGAATAGCAATCAGCCCCAGCATTTT
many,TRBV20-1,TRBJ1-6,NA,CSARGPGSSYNSPLHF,TGCAGTGCTAGAGGGCCAGGGAGCTCCTATAATTCACCCCTCCACTTT
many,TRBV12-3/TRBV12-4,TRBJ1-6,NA,CASSSTVPNSPLHF,TGTGCCAGCAGTTCGACAGTGCCTAATTCACCCCTCCACTTT
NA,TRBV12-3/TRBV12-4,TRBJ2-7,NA,CASSPRRQGNEQYF,TGTGCCAGCAGCCCAAGGCGGCAGGGAAACGAGCAGTACTTC
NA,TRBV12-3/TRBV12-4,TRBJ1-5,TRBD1,CASSRRSGTGFQPQHF,TGTGCCAGCAGTCGTCGTTCCGGGACAGGGTTTCAGCCCCAGCATTTT
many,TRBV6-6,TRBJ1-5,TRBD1,CASRYSIWTGTPNLHRNQPQHF,TGTGCCAGCAGGTACAGTATCTGGACAGGCACTCCAAACCTACACCGCAATCAGCCCCAGCATTTT
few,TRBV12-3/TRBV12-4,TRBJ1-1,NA,CASSLVAGTEAFF,TGTGCCAGCAGTTTGGTGGCAGGGACTGAAGCTTTCTTT
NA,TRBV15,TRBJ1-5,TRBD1,CVHHPDRGNQPQHF,TGTGTCCACCATCCGGACAGGGGCAATCAGCCCCAGCATTTT
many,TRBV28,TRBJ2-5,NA,CASSSHSYQETQYF,TGTGCCAGCAGTTCCCATAGCTACCAAGAGACCCAGTACTTC
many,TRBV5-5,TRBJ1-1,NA,CASSWDYWTEAFF,TGTGCCAGCAGCTGGGATTACTGGACTGAAGCTTTCTTT
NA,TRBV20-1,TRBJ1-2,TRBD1,CSANRDRRYGYTF,TGCAGTGCCAACAGGGACAGACGCTATGGCTACACCTTC
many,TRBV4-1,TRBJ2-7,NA,CASSPTTISYEQYF,TGCGCCAGCAGCCCGACTACTATCTCCTACGAGCAGTACTTC
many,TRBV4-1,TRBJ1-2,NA,CASSQVGRDYGYTF,TGCGCCAGCAGCCAAGTAGGCAGGGATTATGGCTACACCTTC
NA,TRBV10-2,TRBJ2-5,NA,CASGVAGPQETQDF,TGCGCCAGCGGGGTGGCGGGCCCGCAAGAGACCCAGGACTTC
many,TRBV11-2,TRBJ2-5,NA,CASSIGIQETQYF,TGTGCCAGCAGCATCGGGATCCAAGAGACCCAGTACTTC
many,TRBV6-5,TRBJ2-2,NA,CASSRGAYTGELFF,TGTGCCAGCAGTAGAGGGGCCTACACCGGGGAGCTGTTTTTT
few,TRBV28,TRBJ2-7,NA,CASIPGGGRYSYEQYF,TGTGCCAGCATTCCCGGAGGGGGCCGCTACTCCTACGAGCAGTACTTC
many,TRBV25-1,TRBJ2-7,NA,CASRGGRSYEQYF,TGTGCCAGCAGAGGGGGTCGCTCCTACGAGCAGTACTTC
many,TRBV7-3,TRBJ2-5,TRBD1,CASSQDRGDQETQYF,TGTGCCAGCAGCCAAGACAGGGGGGACCAAGAGACCCAGTACTTC
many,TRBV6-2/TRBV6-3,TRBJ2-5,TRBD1,CASTGQGAYETQYF,TGTGCCAGCACTGGACAGGGGGCATATGAGACCCAGTACTTC
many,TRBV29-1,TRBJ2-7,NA,CSVEVGQGGEQYF,TGCAGCGTTGAAGTCGGACAGGGAGGGGAGCAGTACTTC
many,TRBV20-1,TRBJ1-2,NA,CSARPPDLYGYTF,TGCAGTGCTAGACCCCCCGATCTCTATGGCTACACCTTC
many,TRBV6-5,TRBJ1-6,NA,CASSYEGGYNSPLHF,TGTGCCAGCAGTTACGAAGGGGGCTATAATTCACCCCTCCACTTT
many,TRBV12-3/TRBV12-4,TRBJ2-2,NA,CASSLGRITGELFF,TGTGCCAGCAGTCTTGGACGGATCACCGGGGAGCTGTTTTTT
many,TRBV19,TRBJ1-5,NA,CASTPAGNQPQHF,TGTGCCAGTACCCCGGCAGGGAATCAGCCCCAGCATTTT
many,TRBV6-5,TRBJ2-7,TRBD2,CASSSSGSPEQYF,TGTGCCAGCAGCTCTAGCGGGAGTCCCGAGCAGTACTTC
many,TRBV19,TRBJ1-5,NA,CASSKPKHGGAWQPQHF,TGTGCCAGTAGTAAACCTAAACACGGGGGAGCGTGGCAGCCCCAGCATTTT
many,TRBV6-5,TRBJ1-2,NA,CASSLGGTYYGYTF,TGTGCCAGCAGTTTAGGCGGAACGTACTATGGCTACACCTTC
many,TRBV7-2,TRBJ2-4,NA,CASSLVRTGRNIKYF,TGTGCCAGCAGCTTAGTACGCACAGGGAGAAACATTAAGTACTTC
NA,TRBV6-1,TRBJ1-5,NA,CASATRNQPQHF,TGTGCCAGCGCGACACGCAATCAGCCCCAGCATTTT
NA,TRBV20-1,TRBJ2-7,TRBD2,CGAKLAGSGGEQYF,TGCGGTGCTAAGTTAGCGGGATCCGGAGGAGAGCAGTACTTC